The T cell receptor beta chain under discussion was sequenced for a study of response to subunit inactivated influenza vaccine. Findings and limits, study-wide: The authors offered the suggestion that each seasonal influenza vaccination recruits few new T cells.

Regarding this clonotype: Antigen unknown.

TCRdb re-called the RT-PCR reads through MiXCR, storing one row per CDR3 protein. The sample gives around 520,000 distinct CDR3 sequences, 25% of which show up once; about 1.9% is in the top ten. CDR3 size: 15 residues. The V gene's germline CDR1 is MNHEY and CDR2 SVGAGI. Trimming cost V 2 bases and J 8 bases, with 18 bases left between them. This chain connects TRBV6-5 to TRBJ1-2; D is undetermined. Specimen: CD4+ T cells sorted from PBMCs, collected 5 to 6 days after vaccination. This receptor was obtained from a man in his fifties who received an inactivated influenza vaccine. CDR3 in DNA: TGTGCCAGCAGTTACCGTGGCAGGACCTATGGGGGCTACACCTTC. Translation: CASSYRGRTYGGYTF.